The TCR beta chain under discussion was sequenced for a study of technical replicates of blood from four donors. CDR1 is SGHRS and CDR2 is YFSETQ in the germline V gene. V gave up 2 bases and J gave up 3 bases, with 11 bases separating them. The CDR3 sequence is 15 residues long. The repertoire was sequenced with immunoSEQ multiplex PCR; TCRdb's copy has only in-frame clones and lacks some. In the table there are approximately 85,000 clones, 94% of which are singletons. The J gene is TRBJ2-2, the V gene TRBV5-1, with D uncertain. The specimen sequenced was T cells isolated from PBMCs. The sequence was obtained from a human donor in good health. In DNA, the CDR3 is TGCGCCAGCAGCTTAACAGTTGTGGACACCGGGGAGCTGTTTTTT. Amino acids: CASSLTVVDTGELFF. Full variable domain (outside the CDR3, taken from reference TRBV5-1 and TRBJ2-2): KAGVTQTPRYLIKTRGQQVTLSCSPISGHRSVSWYQQTPGQGLQFLFEYFSETQRNKGNFPGRFSGRQFSNSRSEMNVSTLELGDSALYLCASSLTVVDTGELFFGEGSRLTVL.